The 23 T cell receptor beta chains listed next were all sequenced from one sample in a study of blood T cell repertoires in COVID-19. The repertoire was sequenced with immunoSEQ multiplex PCR; TCRdb's copy has only in-frame clones and lacks some. This table has approximately 250,000 clones, about four fifths appearing once. Sequenced input: peripheral blood. The source is a man aged 50 to 60 with acute or convalescent COVID-19.

The gene calls are TRBV2 and TRBJ1-6; a possible D gene is TRBD1 (5 bases). This CDR3 is built from 14 residues. The germline gives CDR1 SNHLY, CDR2 FYNNEI. Trimming removed 8 bases at V and 7 bases at J, with 15 bases between. The CDR3 spells CASYGDGANSPLHF. CDR3 in DNA: TGTGCCAGCTACGGTGATGGGGCAAATTCACCCCTCCACTTT. The variable domain in full, completed from reference TRBV2 and TRBJ1-6, reads EPEVTQTPSHQVTQMGQEVILRCVPISNHLYFYWYRQILGQKVEFLVSFYNNEISEKSEIFDDQFSVERPDGSNFTLKIRSTKLEDSAMYFCASYGDGANSPLHFGNGTRLTVT.

The chain couples TRBV18 to TRBJ1-1; no firm D call. Germline-derived CDR1 and CDR2 are KGHSH and LQKENI. There are 14 residues in the CDR3. V dropped 4 bases and J dropped 1 base, with 10 bases sitting between them. The CDR3 DNA sequence: TGTGCCAGCTCACTCTCCGGAGGGAACACTGAAGCTTTCTTT. It is translated as CASSLSGGNTEAFF.

This chain uses TRBV25-1 with TRBJ1-3; D possibly corresponds to TRBD1 (5 bases). There are 16 residues in the CDR3. Germline V CDR1 and CDR2: MGHDK, SYGVNS. V gave up 3 bases and J gave up 3 bases, with 15 bases separating them. This CDR3 reads CASSDPGAGLGNTIYF. The CDR3 DNA reads as TGTGCCAGCAGTGACCCTGGGGCAGGGCTTGGAAACACCATATATTTT.

This sequence joins TRBV5-4 and TRBJ2-1; the match to TRBD2 covers 12 bases. This CDR3 is 15 amino acids long. The germline V gene has CDR1 SGHNT and CDR2 YYREEE (reference sequence). The ends lost 7 bases at V and 9 bases at J; junction bases unmatched: 11. CDR3 bases: TGTGCCAGCTCACGACTAGCGGGAGATATAGGTGAGCAGTTCTTC. Translating it yields CASSRLAGDIGEQFF.

The gene calls are TRBV18 and TRBJ1-6, with 10 bases that match TRBD1. The CDR3 is 15 amino acids. Per germline, CDR1 KGHSH and CDR2 LQKENI. J gave up 10 bases and V 6 bases, and 9 bases lay outside the gene matches. The CDR3: CASSPSGTGESPLHF. Written as DNA, the CDR3 is TGTGCCAGCTCGCCTTCCGGGACAGGGGAGTCACCCCTCCACTTT.

The genes are TRBV5-1 and TRBJ2-7; 10 positions match TRBD2. The CDR3 spans 17 residues. Looked up from germline, CDR1 is SGHRS and CDR2 is YFSETQ. V lost 4 bases and J lost 4; bases outside the gene matches: 14. This CDR3 reads CASSTQYSASGSYEQYF. CDR3 bases: TGCGCCAGCAGCACGCAGTACTCGGCTAGCGGGAGTTACGAGCAGTACTTC.

V usage is TRBV28 and J usage is TRBJ2-5; D unclear. The CDR3 is 12 residues long. CDR1 and CDR2 from the germline V gene are MDHEN and SYDVKM. V was cut by 4 bases and J by 1 base, with 4 bases left in between. The CDR3 bases are TGTGCCAGCAGTTCCGTCCAAGAGACCCAGTACTTC. Translated: CASSSVQETQYF.

J is TRBJ2-3 and V is TRBV5-1, with TRBD1 matching 9 bases. Germline V lookup: CDR1 SGHRS, CDR2 YFSETQ. Trimming cost V 4 bases and J 1 base; bases outside gene matches: 4. This CDR3 comprises 15 residues. CDR3 in DNA: TGCGCCAGCAGCCTACAGGGGGCCGGCACAGATACGCAGTATTTT. This sequence encodes CASSLQGAGTDTQYF.

This clone appeared a single time. The CDR3 loop reads CASSRAGAPREGYTF. CDR3 bases: TGTGCCAGCAGCCGGGCAGGGGCGCCAAGAGAGGGCTACACCTTC. The J gene is TRBJ1-2, the V gene TRBV11-1; D is possibly TRBD1 (6 bases). Trimming shortened V by 5 bases and J by 8 bases, and 21 bases separated the two germline ends. The germline gives CDR1 SGHAT, CDR2 FQDESV (reference sequence). The CDR3 contains 15 residues.

DNA of the CDR3: TGTGCCAGCACCCGGGACTCCGGCGGGACCCAGTACTTC. Translation gives CASTRDSGGTQYF. The V gene is TRBV11-1, the J gene TRBJ2-5; possible D gene TRBD2, 6 bases. The CDR3 has 13 amino acids. The germline V gene encodes CDR1 SGHAT and CDR2 FQDESV (reference sequence). Trimming took off 7 bases at V and 7 bases at J, with 16 bases between the two ends.

The chain carries TRBV9 and TRBJ1-2; 8 bases align to TRBD1. CDR1 is SGDLS, CDR2 YYNGEE, per germline. After removal of 0 bases from V and 4 bases from J, the junction contained 5 bases not matched to a gene. The CDR3 contains 15 residues. The CDR3, as DNA: TGTGCCAGCAGCGTAGCCTCCGGGACAGGCTATGGCTACACCTTC. This encodes CASSVASGTGYGYTF. Full variable domain (outside the CDR3, taken from reference TRBV9 and TRBJ1-2): DSGVTQTPKHLITATGQRVTLRCSPRSGDLSVYWYQQSLDQGLQFLIQYYNGEERAKGNILERFSAQQFPDLHSELNLSSLELGDSALYFCASSVASGTGYGYTFGSGTRLTVV.

The chain uses TRBV19 and TRBJ1-5; TRBD1 might be the D (6 bases). Germline CDR1 is LNHDA and CDR2 is SQIVND (reference sequence). The CDR3 contains 14 residues. Trimming cost V 5 bases and J 6 bases, with 14 bases left between them. The CDR3, as DNA: TGTGCCAGTAGTCCGAGGGGGTCGTCTCAGCCCCAGCATTTT. It codes for CASSPRGSSQPQHF.

V usage is TRBV7-2 and J usage is TRBJ1-5; the D gene is possibly TRBD1 (5 bases). Germline-derived CDR1 and CDR2 are SGHTA and FQGNSA. The CDR3 has 15 amino acids. V lost 5 bases to trimming and J lost 3 bases, with 14 bases between them. The CDR3 region has the DNA TGTGCCAGCAGCGGGGCGGCGGCCCTCAATCAGCCCCAGCATTTT. It is translated as CASSGAAALNQPQHF.

The chain joins TRBV15 to TRBJ2-6, with a possible D match to TRBD1 (5 bases). Germline CDR1 and CDR2: LNHNV and YYDKDF (reference sequence). CDR3 size: 18 residues. The V and J ends lost 5 bases and 0 bases respectively, with 17 bases between them. CDR3 in amino acids: CATSAQGNSVSGANVLTF. The CDR3 DNA is TGTGCCACCAGCGCTCAGGGCAATTCTGTCTCTGGGGCCAACGTCCTGACTTTC.

The chain recombines TRBV10-1 with TRBJ2-5; 7 nucleotides line up with TRBD1. Germline assignment: CDR1 WNHNN and CDR2 SYGVQD (reference sequence). The V segment lost 6 bases and the J segment 1 base; nucleotides outside the gene matches: 8. The CDR3 length is 15 residues. CDR3 loop: CASSSAQGFQETQYF. The CDR3 DNA reads TGCGCCAGCAGCTCCGCACAGGGGTTCCAAGAGACCCAGTACTTC.

CDR3 bases: TGCGCCAGCAGCCAAGTAGACAGGGACTACGAGCAGTACTTC. Translating gives CASSQVDRDYEQYF. This sequence joins TRBV4-1 and TRBJ2-7; TRBD1 aligns across 7 bases. This CDR3 region has 14 residues. V shed 1 base, J shed 3 bases, and the junction held 3 bases outside the gene matches. Looked up from germline, CDR1 is MGHRA and CDR2 is YSYEKL.

The V call is TRBV10-2, the J call TRBJ2-7; TRBD2 matches at 8 bases. This CDR3 comprises 17 residues. V lost 0 bases and J lost 3; bases outside the gene matches: 10. CDR1 is WSHSY, CDR2 SAAADI, per germline. The CDR3 protein is CASSESGYGAGDYEQYF. The CDR3 region has the DNA TGCGCCAGCAGTGAGTCAGGGTATGGAGCGGGAGACTACGAGCAGTACTTC.

The CDR3 nucleotides are TGTGCCAGCAGTTACTCAGGGGGGCGCCGCGGGAGCGAGCAGTACTTC. The encoded protein is CASSYSGGRRGSEQYF. The V and J genes are TRBV6-5 and TRBJ2-7; the D gene is possibly TRBD2 (7 bases). The germline V gene encodes CDR1 MNHEY and CDR2 SVGAGI. The CDR3 runs 16 residues. V gave up 0 bases and J gave up 6 bases, with 18 bases separating them.

The chain is built from TRBV30 and TRBJ1-3; 8 bases are a match to TRBD1. The CDR3 runs to 15 residues. In germline, CDR1 is GTSNPN, CDR2 SVGIG (reference sequence). With 0 bases clipped from V and 4 bases from J, the junction kept 5 bases outside the gene matches. CDR3 DNA: TGTGCCTGGAGTGTACCTGGGGACAGGGGAAACACCATATATTTT. Translation gives CAWSVPGDRGNTIYF.

J is TRBJ2-7 and V is TRBV28, with D possibly matching TRBD2 (5 bases). The germline gives CDR1 MDHEN, CDR2 SYDVKM. The CDR3 covers 13 residues. V lost 6 bases and J 1 base, leaving 10 bases between the germline ends. CDR3: CASRTTRSYEQYF. The CDR3 nucleotides are TGTGCCAGCAGGACCACTAGATCCTACGAGCAGTACTTC.

This chain links TRBV5-5 with TRBJ1-3; D gene ambiguous. CDR3 length: 16 residues. Per the germline V gene, CDR1 is SGHKS and CDR2 is YYEKEE (reference sequence). Deletions cut 2 bases from V and 0 bases from J, with 12 bases between. DNA of the CDR3: TGTGCCAGCAGCTTTGGGCAGTCCGGCTCTGGAAACACCATATATTTT. Its translation is CASSFGQSGSGNTIYF. The whole variable domain, filled in from reference TRBV5-5 and TRBJ1-3, reads DAGVTQSPTHLIKTRGQQVTLRCSPISGHKSVSWYQQVLGQGPQFIFQYYEKEERGRGNFPDRFSARQFPNYSSELNVNALLLGDSALYLCASSFGQSGSGNTIYFGEGSWLTVV.

There are a few counts of this clone. V is TRBV19 and J is TRBJ1-1; no clear D. From germline, CDR1 is LNHDA and CDR2 SQIVND (reference sequence). V lost 4 bases to trimming and J lost 1 base, with 16 bases between them. This CDR3 spans 16 amino acids. The CDR3 DNA reads TGTGCCAGTAGTACCTCTCGGTTGTTTGCGAACACTGAAGCTTTCTTT. Amino acid sequence: CASSTSRLFANTEAFF.

This clone was counted at least ten times. V and J are TRBV27 and TRBJ2-7; a weak D match, TRBD1 (5 bases). The V and J ends lost 4 bases and 5 bases respectively, with 9 bases between them. This CDR3 is built from 12 residues. Germline V CDR1 and CDR2: MNHEY, SMNVEV (reference sequence). For the CDR3, the DNA is TGTGCCAGCAGTTGGCAGGGTGACGAGCAGTACTTC. As protein: CASSWQGDEQYF.